Below, 18 T cell receptor beta chains from the same sample are listed, as sequenced in a study of breast tumors, draining lymph nodes, adjacent tissues. One entry per CDR3 protein, called by TCRdb with MiXCR from the multiplex PCR reads. The sample records about 22,000 distinct CDR3 sequences, around 55% being singletons. Source material: breast tumor tissue. These receptors were taken from a female donor with breast cancer. Some clones in this sample may be carry-over from other donors' samples.

This clonotype is medium-sized. The chain has TRBV13 and TRBJ1-3, with TRBD1 matching 8 bases. Germline V gene data show CDR1 as PRHDT and CDR2 as FYEKMQ (reference sequence). The CDR3 sequence is 15 residues long. V was pared by 6 bases and J by 4 bases, with 8 bases of the junction left unmatched. This CDR3 is CASRPRGREGNTIYF. The CDR3 nucleotides are TGTGCCAGCAGACCCAGGGGGCGAGAAGGAAACACCATATATTTT.

The chain joins TRBV11-1 to TRBJ2-5, with D maybe TRBD2 (6 bases). Trimming stripped 3 bases from V and 5 bases from J, with 10 bases between. Germline-derived CDR1 and CDR2 are SGHAT and FQDESV (reference sequence). This CDR3 has 13 residues. The CDR3 loop reads CASSFPGGETQYF. CDR3 in DNA: TGTGCCAGCAGCTTCCCAGGAGGGGAGACCCAGTACTTC.

This sequence joins TRBV7-3 and TRBJ1-5, with D perhaps TRBD1 (5 bases). V lost 8 bases and J 4 bases, leaving 21 bases between the germline ends. Looked up from germline, CDR1 is SGHTA and CDR2 is FQGTGA. The CDR3 covers 16 residues. CDR3 in amino acids: CASGIGRTFGNQPQHF. In nucleotides, the CDR3 is TGTGCCAGCGGAATAGGTCGGACATTCGGTAATCAGCCCCAGCATTTT.

V gene TRBV6-6 combines with J gene TRBJ2-1; 8 nucleotides agree with TRBD2. Germline CDR1 and CDR2: MNHNY and SVGAGI (reference sequence). The V and J ends lost 2 bases and 6 bases, in that order; junction bases with no gene match: 6. The CDR3 length is 15 residues. The CDR3 sequence: CASSYEAGLGNEQFF. CDR3 in DNA: TGTGCCAGCAGTTACGAGGCGGGACTAGGCAATGAGCAGTTCTTC.

The chain combines TRBV5-1 with TRBJ1-3; 7 nucleotides line up with TRBD1. J was trimmed by 3 bases and V by 3 bases; bases with no gene match: 6. CDR1 and CDR2 from the germline V gene are SGHRS and YFSETQ. This CDR3 is 15 amino acids long. The CDR3 sequence is CASSSGQHFGNTIYF. The CDR3 DNA reads as TGCGCCAGCAGCTCGGGACAGCACTTTGGAAACACCATATATTTT.

The V gene is TRBV19, the J gene TRBJ2-7; D perhaps matches TRBD1 (5 bases). This CDR3 is built from 14 residues. Germline assignment: CDR1 LNHDA and CDR2 SQIVND (reference sequence). The germline V and J ends were trimmed by 1 base and 6 bases, with 13 bases remaining between them. The CDR3: CASSIGGRVSEQYF. CDR3 sequence (DNA): TGTGCCAGTAGTATAGGCGGCAGGGTCAGCGAGCAGTACTTC. The full variable domain, in which reference TRBV19 and TRBJ2-7 provide the parts outside the CDR3, is DGGITQSPKYLFRKEGQNVTLSCEQNLNHDAMYWYRQDPGQGLRLIYYSQIVNDFQKGDIAEGYSVSREKKESFPLTVTSAQKNPTAFYLCASSIGGRVSEQYFGPGTRLTVT.

This clonotype was counted at least ten times. The chain uses TRBV19 and TRBJ2-2, with 7 bases that match TRBD1. This CDR3 region has 15 residues. The germline gives CDR1 LNHDA, CDR2 SQIVND (reference sequence). J was trimmed by 4 bases and V by 4 bases; bases with no gene match: 6. The CDR3 nucleotides read TGTGCCAGTAGTAAACGACAGGGATTCACCGGGGAGCTGTTTTTT. This codes for CASSKRQGFTGELFF.

This clonotype was seen repeatedly, ten times or more. The chain has TRBV6-5 and TRBJ2-2; TRBD2 is a possible D gene (5 bases). The CDR3 covers 13 residues. Trimming left V 5 bases short and J 6 bases short, with 10 bases between. Germline V gene lookup returns CDR1 MNHEY and CDR2 SVGAGI. CDR3 DNA: TGTGCCAGCAGTCACGAGGGCGCCGGGGAGCTGTTTTTT. It encodes CASSHEGAGELFF.

This clonotype was counted at least ten times. The chain uses TRBV2 and TRBJ1-1; possibly TRBD1 for D (6 bases). The CDR3 consists of 16 residues. Trimming removed 0 bases at V and 5 bases at J, with 16 bases between. The germline CDR1 and CDR2 sequences are SNHLY and FYNNEI. The CDR3 nucleotides read TGTGCCAGCAGTGAAGCTGGTACAGGGTGGAGAACTGAAGCTTTCTTT. Translating it yields CASSEAGTGWRTEAFF.

The rearrangement joins TRBV20-1 to TRBJ2-3; TRBD2 agrees at 12 bases. This CDR3 has 15 amino acids. Germline CDR1 is DFQATT and CDR2 is SNEGSKA (reference sequence). The trim removed 3 bases at V and 6 bases at J, leaving 7 bases unmatched. CDR3: CSARTSGGGQDTQYF. The CDR3 DNA reads as TGCAGTGCTAGGACTAGCGGGGGCGGGCAGGATACGCAGTATTTT.

This clonotype was counted ten times or more. The chain couples TRBV19 to TRBJ2-3, with 9 bases identical to TRBD2. Germline V gene lookup returns CDR1 LNHDA and CDR2 SQIVND (reference sequence). The junction had 5 bases not matched to a gene; V was cut back by 1 base and J by 3 bases. This CDR3 region has 16 residues. The CDR3 loop reads CASSIARLAGTDTQYF. The CDR3, as DNA: TGTGCCAGTAGTATAGCGAGGCTAGCGGGAACAGATACGCAGTATTTT. Full variable domain (outside the CDR3, taken from reference TRBV19 and TRBJ2-3): DGGITQSPKYLFRKEGQNVTLSCEQNLNHDAMYWYRQDPGQGLRLIYYSQIVNDFQKGDIAEGYSVSREKKESFPLTVTSAQKNPTAFYLCASSIARLAGTDTQYFGPGTRLTVL.

This clonotype was counted between two and nine times. J is TRBJ1-3 and V is TRBV2, with D possibly TRBD1 on 5 matching bases. With 1 base removed from V and 0 bases from J, the gap between germline ends came to 10 bases. This CDR3 is built from 16 residues. CDR1 and CDR2 (germline): SNHLY, FYNNEI. In nucleotides, the CDR3 is TGTGCCAGCAGTGAAGTGGGGGTAATCTCTGGAAACACCATATATTTT. Translation gives CASSEVGVISGNTIYF.

Notes on this clonotype: The junction does not match germline at one end; this may be a read error. The chain combines TRBV7-2 with TRBJ1-6; D call uncertain. The V gene's germline CDR1 is SGHTA and CDR2 FQGNSA. The CDR3 is made up of 16 amino acids. In DNA form, the CDR3 reads TGCGCCAGCAGCCTGAGAGCTTCCTCCTACAATTTATCCCTCCACTTT. This translates into CASSLRASSYNLSLHF.

At least ten counts were recorded for this clonotype. The rearrangement links TRBV6-2 or TRBV6-3 to TRBJ1-1; TRBD1 matches 9 bases. CDR1 and CDR2 (germline): MNHEY, SVGEGT. V shed 6 bases and J 5 bases; nucleotides not matched to a gene: 10. The CDR3 runs 15 residues. CDR3 sequence (DNA): TGTGCCAGCAGGACTTACAGGGGGCGTAGAACTGAAGCTTTCTTT. Translating it yields CASRTYRGRRTEAFF.

The chain uses TRBV2 and TRBJ1-4; maybe TRBD1 (5 bases). Per the germline V gene, CDR1 is SNHLY and CDR2 is FYNNEI. The V and J ends lost 3 bases and 10 bases respectively, with 15 bases between them. This CDR3 region has 14 residues. CDR3 bases: TGTGCCAGCAGTGAGAACATCTTGGGGGGAAAACTGTTTTTT. It codes for CASSENILGGKLFF.

The rearrangement joins TRBV24-1 to TRBJ2-3; 10 positions agree with TRBD1. V was clipped by 2 bases and J by 5 bases; unmatched bases: 3. The CDR3 loop spans 15 amino acids. The germline V gene has CDR1 KGHDR and CDR2 SFDVKD. The CDR3 reads CATSDWRTGGDTQYF. The CDR3 region has the DNA TGTGCCACCAGTGATTGGAGGACAGGGGGAGATACGCAGTATTTT.

Here the CDR3 reads CSVPGRAEPGELFF. CDR3 sequence (DNA): TGCAGCGTCCCGGGACGGGCCGAACCCGGGGAGCTGTTTTTT. The V call is TRBV29-1, the J call TRBJ2-2; D may be TRBD1 or TRBD2 (5 bases each). Between the trimmed V and J ends, which lost 6 bases and 6 bases, there was a span of 17 bases. The CDR3 extends over 14 amino acids. Germline values: CDR1 SQVTM, CDR2 ANQGSEA.

This clonotype was seen at least ten times. CDR3 coding DNA: TGTGCCAGCAGCTTGACTAGCACCCCTTACAATGAGCAGTTCTTC. It is translated as CASSLTSTPYNEQFF. The chain uses TRBV7-3 and TRBJ2-1; 7 nucleotides match TRBD2. The V gene's germline CDR1 is SGHTA and CDR2 FQGTGA. This CDR3 region has 15 residues. The ends lost 3 bases at V and 4 bases at J; junction bases unmatched: 6. Filled out from reference TRBV7-3 and TRBJ2-1, the complete variable domain reads GAGVSQTPSNKVTEKGKYVELRCDPISGHTALYWYRQSLGQGPEFLIYFQGTGAADDSGLPNDRFFAVRPEGSVSTLKIQRTERGDSAVYLCASSLTSTPYNEQFFGPGTRLTVL.